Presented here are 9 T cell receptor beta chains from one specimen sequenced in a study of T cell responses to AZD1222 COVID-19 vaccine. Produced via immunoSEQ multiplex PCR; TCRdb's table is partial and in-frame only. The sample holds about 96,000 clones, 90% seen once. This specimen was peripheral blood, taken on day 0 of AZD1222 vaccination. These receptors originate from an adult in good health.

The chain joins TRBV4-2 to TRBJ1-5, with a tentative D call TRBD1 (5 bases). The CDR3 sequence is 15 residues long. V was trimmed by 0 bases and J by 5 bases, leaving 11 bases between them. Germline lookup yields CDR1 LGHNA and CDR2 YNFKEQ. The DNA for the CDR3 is TGTGCCAGCAGCCAAGATGGGCAGGGTTATCAGCCCCAGCATTTT. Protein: CASSQDGQGYQPQHF.

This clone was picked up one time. In DNA, the CDR3 is TGTGCCAGCAGTTACTCTTCGGGACTAGCATTCGAGCAGTACTTC. The encoded protein is CASSYSSGLAFEQYF. The V call is TRBV6-5, the J call TRBJ2-7, with 9 positions matching TRBD2. The CDR3 has 15 residues. Trimming cost V 0 bases and J 6 bases; bases outside gene matches: 6. Germline V gene lookup returns CDR1 MNHEY and CDR2 SVGAGI.

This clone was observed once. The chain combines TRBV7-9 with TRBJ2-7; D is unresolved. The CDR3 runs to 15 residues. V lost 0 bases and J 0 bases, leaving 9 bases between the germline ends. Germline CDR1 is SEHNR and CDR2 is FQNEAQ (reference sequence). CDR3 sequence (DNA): TGTGCCAGCAGCTTAGCGAGCCAGAGCTCCTACGAGCAGTACTTC. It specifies CASSLASQSSYEQYF. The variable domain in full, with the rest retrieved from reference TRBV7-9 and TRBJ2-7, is DTGVSQNPRHKITKRGQNVTFRCDPISEHNRLYWYRQTLGQGPEFLTYFQNEAQLEKSRLLSDRFSAERPKGSFSTLEIQRTEQGDSAMYLCASSLASQSSYEQYFGPGTRLTVT.

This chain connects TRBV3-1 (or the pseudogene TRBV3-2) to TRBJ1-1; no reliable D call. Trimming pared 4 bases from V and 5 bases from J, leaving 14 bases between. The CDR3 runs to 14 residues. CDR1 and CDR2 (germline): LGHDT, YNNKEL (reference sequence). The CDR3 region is CASSPPTVGTEAFF. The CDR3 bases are TGTGCCAGCAGCCCACCGACGGTGGGAACTGAAGCTTTCTTT.

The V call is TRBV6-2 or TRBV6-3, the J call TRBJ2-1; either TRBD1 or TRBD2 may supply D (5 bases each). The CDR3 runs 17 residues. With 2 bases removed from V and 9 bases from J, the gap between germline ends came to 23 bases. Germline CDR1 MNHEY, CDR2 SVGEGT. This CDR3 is CASSYLRSLLGTGEQFF. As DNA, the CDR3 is TGTGCCAGCAGTTACCTGAGGTCCCTACTGGGGACGGGTGAGCAGTTCTTC.

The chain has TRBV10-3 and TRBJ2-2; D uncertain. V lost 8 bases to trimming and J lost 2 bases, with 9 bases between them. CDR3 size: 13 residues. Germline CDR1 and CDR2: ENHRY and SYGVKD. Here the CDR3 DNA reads TGTGCCATCGCCGGGCCAAACACCGGGGAGCTGTTTTTT. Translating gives CAIAGPNTGELFF.

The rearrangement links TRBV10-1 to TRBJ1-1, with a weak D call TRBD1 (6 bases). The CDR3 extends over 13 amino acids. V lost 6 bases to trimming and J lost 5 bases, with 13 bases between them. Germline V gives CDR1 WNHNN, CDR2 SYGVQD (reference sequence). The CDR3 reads CASSLGTTTEAFF. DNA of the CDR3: TGCGCCAGCAGCTTAGGGACAACAACTGAAGCTTTCTTT.

CDR3: CASSPGTGDGELFF. The CDR3 region has the DNA TGCGCCAGCAGCCCCGGGACAGGGGACGGGGAGCTGTTTTTT. This chain joins TRBV5-1 and TRBJ2-2, with TRBD1 matching over 10 bases. The germline gives CDR1 SGHRS, CDR2 YFSETQ. This CDR3 is built from 14 residues. V shed 4 bases and J 7 bases; nucleotides not matched to a gene: 4.

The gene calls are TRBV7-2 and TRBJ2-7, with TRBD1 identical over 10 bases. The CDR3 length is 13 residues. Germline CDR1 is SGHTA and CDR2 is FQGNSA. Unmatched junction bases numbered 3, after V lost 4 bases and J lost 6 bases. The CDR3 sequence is CASSSGQGGEQYF. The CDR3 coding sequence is TGTGCCAGCAGCTCCGGACAGGGGGGCGAGCAGTACTTC.